This T cell receptor beta chain stems from a study of T cell responses to AZD1222 COVID-19 vaccine. Profiling relied on immunoSEQ multiplex PCR, and the TCRdb table lists in-frame clones only, not all of them. The repertoire holds roughly 160,000 clones, with roughly nine tenths as singletons. General study findings and limits: Scientists sampled the repertoires only once the peak T cell response had passed. The study found Spike-specific TCR breadth and depth rose after two AZD1222 doses. With dominance at 160-218 and 743-854, vaccine-associated CD4 TCRs spanned spike.

This clone showed up just once. Antigen specificity is unknown. Trimming stripped 2 bases from V and 9 bases from J, with 16 bases between. CDR1 is MNHEY, CDR2 SVGEGT, per germline. The CDR3 has 14 residues. The rearrangement links TRBV6-2 or TRBV6-3 to TRBJ1-2, with D perhaps TRBD1 (5 bases). Here the sequenced sample was peripheral blood, taken on day 0 of AZD1222 vaccination. This receptor was identified in an adult in good health. The DNA of the CDR3 is TGTGCCAGCAGTTACCAGGGAGGAGTTTATCGCTACACCTTC. Translated, it gives CASSYQGGVYRYTF.